One sample yielded the 22 T cell receptor beta chains listed below, sequenced in a study of siplizumab effects on memory and regulatory T cells. Generated by immunoSEQ multiplex PCR, the TCRdb table keeps only in-frame clones and is missing some. The sample shows some 100,000 clones, roughly 92% of them seen only once. Material for sequencing was Tregs sorted from blood. These TCRs come from a human donor in good health.

J is TRBJ2-4 and V is TRBV5-1, with D perhaps matching TRBD1 (8 bases). The germline gives CDR1 SGHRS, CDR2 YFSETQ. The CDR3 contains 14 residues. V was clipped by 2 bases and J by 7 bases, with 13 bases between them. The DNA of the CDR3 is TGCGCCAGCAGCTTCGGACAGGGAGGGAACATTCAGTACTTC. Translation: CASSFGQGGNIQYF.

This chain links TRBV2 with TRBJ1-5; D is uncertain. Germline V gene sequence: CDR1 SNHLY, CDR2 FYNNEI. This CDR3 has 16 amino acids. Trimming left V 2 bases short and J 4 bases short, with 15 bases between. CDR3 in DNA: TGTGCCAGCAGTGAAAGGACCGCCGCACCTAATCAGCCCCAGCATTTT. Translation gives CASSERTAAPNQPQHF.

This chain's CDR3 is CASREDRTVYEQYF. In nucleotides, the CDR3 is TGTGCCAGCAGGGAAGACAGGACCGTCTACGAGCAGTACTTC. This chain joins TRBV6-6 and TRBJ2-7; weak D call: TRBD1 (6 bases). The V gene's germline CDR1 is MNHNY and CDR2 SVGAGI (reference sequence). This CDR3 has 14 amino acids. Trimming left V 6 bases short and J 3 bases short, with 15 bases between.

V gene TRBV27 combines with J gene TRBJ2-7; 8 bases align to TRBD2. Germline V gene sequence: CDR1 MNHEY, CDR2 SMNVEV (reference sequence). V gave up 6 bases and J gave up 4 bases; unmatched junction bases: 11. The CDR3 consists of 15 residues. The CDR3 sequence: CASRVGSAGGYEQYF. The CDR3 nucleotides are TGTGCCAGCAGAGTCGGATCGGCGGGAGGATACGAGCAGTACTTC.

The CDR3 nucleotides read TGTGCCAGCCGACGGGACAGCTTAAACACTGAAGCTTTCTTT. Amino acid sequence: CASRRDSLNTEAFF. V and J are TRBV6-4 and TRBJ1-1; the match to TRBD1 covers 7 bases. The CDR3 length is 14 residues. The ends lost 8 bases at V and 2 bases at J; junction bases unmatched: 8. CDR1 is MRHNA and CDR2 is SNTAGT in the germline V gene.

This clone was detected once. This rearrangement joins TRBV5-6 to TRBJ2-1; D gene ambiguous. Trimming took 4 bases from V and 3 from J, leaving 17 bases between them. This CDR3 has 16 residues. Germline V gene lookup returns CDR1 SGHDT and CDR2 YYEEEE. In nucleotides, the CDR3 is TGTGCCAGCAGCCCTTCCGTGCGTACCGGCTACAATGAGCAGTTCTTC. Its translation: CASSPSVRTGYNEQFF.

CDR3 residues: CSVAGTGGLNRDYTF. In nucleotides, the CDR3 is TGCAGCGTTGCCGGGACAGGGGGGCTTAATCGTGACTACACCTTC. The chain carries TRBV29-1 and TRBJ1-2; 11 nucleotides align to TRBD1. The length of the CDR3 is 15 residues. J lost 10 bases, V lost 4 bases, and 14 bases had no gene match. Germline CDR1 and CDR2: SQVTM and ANQGSEA.

The gene calls are TRBV6-1 and TRBJ1-2, with 7 bases that match TRBD1. Per germline, CDR1 MNHNS and CDR2 SASEGT. V shed 4 bases, J shed 8 bases, and the junction held 13 bases outside the gene matches. The CDR3 is 15 residues long. The chain's CDR3 is CASSVMPDRQNGYTF. The CDR3 DNA sequence: TGTGCCAGCAGTGTCATGCCGGACAGGCAAAACGGCTACACCTTC.

The V call is TRBV28, the J call TRBJ2-3; weak D call: TRBD2 (6 bases). Germline loops: CDR1 MDHEN, CDR2 SYDVKM. Trimming shortened V by 6 bases and J by 1 base, and 17 bases separated the two germline ends. The CDR3 contains 16 residues. CDR3 amino acids: CASSKTRTGGTDTQYF. The CDR3, as DNA: TGTGCCAGCAGCAAGACTAGGACTGGGGGCACAGATACGCAGTATTTT.

The chain links TRBV18 to TRBJ2-7; possibly TRBD1 or TRBD2 for D (5 bases each). Germline CDR1 reads KGHSH; CDR2 reads LQKENI. The CDR3 consists of 13 residues. V was clipped by 3 bases and J by 11 bases, with 17 bases between them. CDR3 residues: CASSPTLASREYF. The CDR3 coding sequence is TGTGCCAGCTCACCCACCTTGGCTAGCAGGGAGTACTTC. Drawing the rest from reference TRBV18 and TRBJ2-7, the complete variable domain is NAGVMQNPRHLVRRRGQEARLRCSPMKGHSHVYWYRQLPEEGLKFMVYLQKENIIDESGMPKERFSAEFPKEGPSILRIQQVVRGDSAAYFCASSPTLASREYFGPGTRLTVT.

This clone was counted between two and nine times. The chain uses TRBV5-1 and TRBJ1-1; D is undetermined. The V gene's germline CDR1 is SGHRS and CDR2 YFSETQ. CDR3 size: 14 residues. V was shortened by 0 bases and J by 1 base, with 7 bases between the two germline ends. The CDR3 coding sequence is TGCGCCAGCAGCTTGGACAGCAGGAACACTGAAGCTTTCTTT. This gives the protein CASSLDSRNTEAFF. Full variable domain (outside the CDR3, taken from reference TRBV5-1 and TRBJ1-1): KAGVTQTPRYLIKTRGQQVTLSCSPISGHRSVSWYQQTPGQGLQFLFEYFSETQRNKGNFPGRFSGRQFSNSRSEMNVSTLELGDSALYLCASSLDSRNTEAFFGQGTRLTVV.

This clone has only one observation. The J gene is TRBJ1-5, the V gene TRBV16; D is unclear. This CDR3 has 15 residues. The V and J ends lost 5 bases and 10 bases respectively, with 21 bases between them. Germline lookup yields CDR1 KGHSY and CDR2 FQNENV. The CDR3 coding sequence is TGTGCCAGCAGCTTACTTGGTTCTGTGCCTAGCCCCCAGCATTTT. It encodes CASSLLGSVPSPQHF.

This clone was seen a single time. The gene calls are TRBV6-1 and TRBJ1-1; D ambiguous. This CDR3 spans 12 amino acids. Germline V gives CDR1 MNHNS, CDR2 SASEGT. The CDR3 spells CVTGRMNTEAFF. As DNA, the CDR3 is TGTGTAACCGGACGGATGAACACTGAAGCTTTCTTT.

This chain links TRBV2 with TRBJ1-1; D remains ambiguous. V was shortened by 7 bases and J by 0 bases, with 9 bases between the two germline ends. Germline V gene lookup returns CDR1 SNHLY and CDR2 FYNNEI. The CDR3 is made up of 13 amino acids. The CDR3 protein is CASMKELNTEAFF. CDR3 nucleotide sequence: TGTGCCAGCATGAAGGAGCTGAACACTGAAGCTTTCTTT.

The chain employs TRBV2 and TRBJ1-4, with 7 bases aligning to TRBD1. The CDR3 extends over 15 amino acids. V dropped 6 bases and J dropped 5; count of bases not matched to a gene: 9. Germline CDR1 reads SNHLY; CDR2 reads FYNNEI. The CDR3 region is CASRLMTGLNEKLFF. CDR3 bases: TGTGCCAGCAGACTGATGACAGGGTTGAATGAAAAACTGTTTTTT.

The rearrangement links TRBV18 to TRBJ1-2; TRBD1 matches 12 bases. The CDR3 runs to 14 residues. The germline gives CDR1 KGHSH, CDR2 LQKENI. J gave up 5 bases and V 3 bases, and 1 base lay outside the gene matches. The CDR3 is CASSPGQGAYGYTF. The DNA for the CDR3 is TGTGCCAGCTCACCGGGACAGGGGGCTTATGGCTACACCTTC.

V is TRBV5-1 and J is TRBJ1-4; D unresolved. Trimming shortened V by 0 bases and J by 7 bases, and 13 bases separated the two germline ends. This CDR3 has 15 amino acids. The germline gives CDR1 SGHRS, CDR2 YFSETQ. CDR3 coding DNA: TGCGCCAGCAGCTTGGCCGCGAGCCAAACTGAAAAACTGTTTTTT. Translating gives CASSLAASQTEKLFF.

This chain uses TRBV9 with TRBJ2-5; a weak D match, TRBD1 (5 bases). The CDR3 sequence is 15 residues long. Trimming shortened V by 0 bases and J by 2 bases, and 11 bases separated the two germline ends. The germline gives CDR1 SGDLS, CDR2 YYNGEE. CDR3 nucleotides: TGTGCCAGCAGCGTAGGCCGGGCAGGGCAAGAGACCCAGTACTTC. As protein: CASSVGRAGQETQYF.

The chain joins TRBV19 to TRBJ2-7; either TRBD1 or TRBD2 may supply D (5 bases each). The V end lost 1 base, the J end lost 0 bases, and 7 bases lay between the germline ends. CDR3 size: 14 residues. Germline assignment: CDR1 LNHDA and CDR2 SQIVND (reference sequence). The CDR3 sequence: CASSIGGSSYEQYF. As DNA, the CDR3 is TGTGCCAGTAGTATAGGGGGGAGCTCCTACGAGCAGTACTTC.

This chain joins TRBV9 and TRBJ2-5; 7 nucleotides agree with TRBD2. This CDR3 comprises 14 residues. Germline loops: CDR1 SGDLS, CDR2 YYNGEE. The trim removed 3 bases at V and 4 bases at J, leaving 6 bases unmatched. The DNA of the CDR3 is TGTGCCAGCAGCGCCAGGGAGGGCCGAGAGACCCAGTACTTC. It specifies CASSAREGRETQYF.

The chain employs TRBV27 and TRBJ1-4; the match to TRBD1 covers 7 bases. V shed 1 base and J 7 bases; nucleotides not matched to a gene: 6. In germline, CDR1 is MNHEY, CDR2 SMNVEV (reference sequence). The CDR3 has 15 amino acids. In nucleotides, the CDR3 is TGTGCCAGCAGTTTATGGGGGACAGTTAGTGAAAAACTGTTTTTT. Encoded protein: CASSLWGTVSEKLFF.

The chain employs TRBV9 and TRBJ1-1; D is undetermined. CDR3 length: 14 residues. V was cut by 1 base and J by 0 bases, with 7 bases left in between. Looked up from germline, CDR1 is SGDLS and CDR2 is YYNGEE. CDR3: CASSVIRVNTEAFF. Written as DNA, the CDR3 is TGTGCCAGCAGCGTAATTAGGGTGAACACTGAAGCTTTCTTT.